Each of the 6 T cell receptor beta chains below was sequenced from the same sample in a study of human T cells and chemical hapten exposure. One entry per CDR3 protein results from TCRdb running MiXCR on the RACE reads. Counted here are a few hundred thousand distinct CDR3 sequences, just under 6.5% occurring once; the ten biggest clones make up around 5.8%. Time point meaning: patch test 2, 6 weeks after DPC sensitization. Treatment denoted: therapeutic diphenylcyclopropenone sensitization with weekly scalp DPC. Specimen: whole blood, collected in connection with sensitization to the hapten diphenylcyclopropenone (DPC). Every receptor here comes from a woman between 18 and 29 years old with alopecia areata. Some clones in this sample may be carry-over from other donors' samples.

This clonotype occurred a few times. V and J are TRBV15 and TRBJ2-2; D ambiguous. The CDR3 length is 15 residues. Germline V gene sequence: CDR1 LNHNV, CDR2 YYDKDF (reference sequence). The ends were cut back, 0 bases at V and 1 base at J, with 6 bases in the middle. DNA for the CDR3: TGTGCCACCAGCAGAGAACTCTGGAACACCGGGGAGCTGTTTTTT. Amino acids: CATSRELWNTGELFF.

V is TRBV7-8 and J is TRBJ2-1, with 9 bases aligning to TRBD2. Losses at the gene ends were 6 bases for V and 5 bases for J; bases not matched to a gene: 8. CDR1 and CDR2 from the germline V gene are SGHVS and FQNEAQ. CDR3 length: 15 amino acids. The CDR3 reads CASRAYLAGNNEQFF. Here the CDR3 DNA reads TGTGCCAGCAGGGCCTACCTAGCGGGGAACAATGAGCAGTTCTTC.

The chain is built from TRBV12-5 and TRBJ2-3; D remains unclear. The germline V gene has CDR1 LGHNT and CDR2 FRNRAP. The V and J ends lost 6 bases and 2 bases respectively, with 6 bases between them. The CDR3 sequence is 12 residues long. CDR3 protein: CASGQYTDTQYF. The CDR3 nucleotides read TGTGCTAGTGGACAGTACACAGATACGCAGTATTTT.

This clonotype was recorded many times. This chain links TRBV21-1 with TRBJ1-5. TRBV21-1 is flagged as a pseudogene. This CDR3 has 13 amino acids. CDR3 sequence reads: CASSNFWVVTQHF. CDR3 in DNA: TGTGCCAGCAGCAATTTTTGGGTTGTGACCCAGCATTTT.

Ten or more counts support this clonotype. The rearrangement links TRBV6-5 to TRBJ1-1, with unresolved D. The CDR3 has 14 residues. Germline assignment: CDR1 MNHEY and CDR2 SVGAGI. Trimming pared 6 bases from V and 10 bases from J, leaving 21 bases between. CDR3 coding DNA: TGTGCCAGCAGCTCCCGGACGGTAATTATGGGAGCTTTCTTT. Protein product: CASSSRTVIMGAFF.

Notes on this clonotype: Being one base from a much bigger clone, this may be a read error. The chain combines TRBV12-3 or TRBV12-4 with TRBJ2-3; tentatively, D is TRBD1 (6 bases). This CDR3 has 15 amino acids. V lost 2 bases and J 5 bases, leaving 14 bases between the germline ends. The CDR3 region is CASSLRTQGLDTQYF. CDR3 nucleotides: TGTGCCAGCAGTTTACGTACCCAGGGGTTAGATACGCAGTATTTT.